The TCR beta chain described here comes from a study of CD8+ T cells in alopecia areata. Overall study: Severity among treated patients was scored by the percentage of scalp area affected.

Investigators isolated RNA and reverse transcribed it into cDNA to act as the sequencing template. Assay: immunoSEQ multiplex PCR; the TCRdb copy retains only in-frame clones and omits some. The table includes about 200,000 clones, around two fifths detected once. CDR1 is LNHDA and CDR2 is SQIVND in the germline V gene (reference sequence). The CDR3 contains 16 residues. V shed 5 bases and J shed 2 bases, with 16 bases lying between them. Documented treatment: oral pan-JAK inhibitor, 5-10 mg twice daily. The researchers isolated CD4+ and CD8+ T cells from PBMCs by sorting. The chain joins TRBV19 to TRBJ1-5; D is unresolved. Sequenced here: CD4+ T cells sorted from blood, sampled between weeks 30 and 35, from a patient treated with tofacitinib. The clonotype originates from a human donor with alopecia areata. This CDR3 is CASSVGARNGNQPQHF. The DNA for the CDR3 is TGTGCCAGTAGTGTCGGTGCCAGGAATGGCAATCAGCCCCAGCATTTT.